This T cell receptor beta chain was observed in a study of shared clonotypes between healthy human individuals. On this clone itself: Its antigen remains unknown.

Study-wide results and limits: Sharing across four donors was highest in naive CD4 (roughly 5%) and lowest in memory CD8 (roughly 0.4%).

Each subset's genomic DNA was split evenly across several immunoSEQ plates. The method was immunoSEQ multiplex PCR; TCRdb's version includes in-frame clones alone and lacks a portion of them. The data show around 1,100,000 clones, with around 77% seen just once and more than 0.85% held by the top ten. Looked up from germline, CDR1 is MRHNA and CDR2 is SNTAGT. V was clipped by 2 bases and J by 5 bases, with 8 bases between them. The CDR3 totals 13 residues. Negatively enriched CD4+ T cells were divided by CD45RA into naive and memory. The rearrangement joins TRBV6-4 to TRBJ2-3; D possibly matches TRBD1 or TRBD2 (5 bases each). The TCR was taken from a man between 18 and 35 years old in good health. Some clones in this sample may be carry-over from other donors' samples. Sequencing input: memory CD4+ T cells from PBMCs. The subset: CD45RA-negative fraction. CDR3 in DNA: TGTGCCAGCAGTGACGGGGGTGTAGATACGCAGTATTTT. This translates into CASSDGGVDTQYF.